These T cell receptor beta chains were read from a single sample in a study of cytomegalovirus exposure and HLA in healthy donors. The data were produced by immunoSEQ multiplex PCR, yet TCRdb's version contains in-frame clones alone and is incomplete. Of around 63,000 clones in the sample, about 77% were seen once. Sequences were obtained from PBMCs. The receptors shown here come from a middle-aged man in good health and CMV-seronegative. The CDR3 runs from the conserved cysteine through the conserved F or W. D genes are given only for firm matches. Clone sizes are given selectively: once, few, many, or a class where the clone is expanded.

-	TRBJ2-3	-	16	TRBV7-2	TGTGCCAGCAGCTTTACTTTCGGGAGTGGGACAGATACGCAGTATTTT	CASSFTFGSGTDTQYF
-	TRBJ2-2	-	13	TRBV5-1	TGCGCCAGCAGTCTGGAGGACACCGGGGAGCTGTTTTTT	CASSLEDTGELFF
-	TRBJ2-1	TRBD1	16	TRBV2	TGTGCCAGCAGGGGGACCGGGACAGGGGGCTTCAATGAGCAGTTCTTC	CASRGTGTGGFNEQFF
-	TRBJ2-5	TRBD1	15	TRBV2	TGTGCCAGCAGTGTTCGAACCGGGACAGGGGAGACCCAGTACTTC	CASSVRTGTGETQYF
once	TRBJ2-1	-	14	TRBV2	TGTGCCAGCAGTGAAGCGCTTCAGTTCGCGGAGAAGTTCTTC	CASSEALQFAEKFF
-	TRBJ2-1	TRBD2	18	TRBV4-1	TGCGCCAGCAGCCGTACCGGGACTAGCGGGGGGGCCCGTAATGAGCAGTTCTTC	CASSRTGTSGGARNEQFF
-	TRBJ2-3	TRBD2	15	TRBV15	TGTGCCACCTCCCCAGCGGGGGCATTCACAGATACGCAGTATTTT	CATSPAGAFTDTQYF
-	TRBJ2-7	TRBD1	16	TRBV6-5	TGTGCCAGCAGTTACTCCCTGTGGACAGGGGAGAACGAGCAGTACTTC	CASSYSLWTGENEQYF
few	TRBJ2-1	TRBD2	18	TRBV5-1	TGCGCCAGCAGCTACGAGGGAGCTAGCGGGAGGGCGCATAATGAGCAGTTCTTC	CASSYEGASGRAHNEQFF
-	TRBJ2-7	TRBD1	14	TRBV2	TGTGCCAGCACTGGCGGGACAGGCCCCTACGAGCAGTACTTC	CASTGGTGPYEQYF
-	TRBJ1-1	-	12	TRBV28	TGTGCCAGCAGTTTACAAATCACTGAAGCTTTCTTT	CASSLQITEAFF
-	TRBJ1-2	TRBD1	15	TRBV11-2	TGTGCCAGCAGTAGGACAGGGAAGGAAAACTATGGCTACACCTTC	CASSRTGKENYGYTF
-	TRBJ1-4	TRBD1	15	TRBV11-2	TGTGCCAGCAGCCCTAACAGGGGGCGCGTTGAAAAACTGTTTTTT	CASSPNRGRVEKLFF
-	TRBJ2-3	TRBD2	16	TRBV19	TGTGCCAGTAGTATAAGGACTAGCGGGAGGGCCGATACGCAGTATTTT	CASSIRTSGRADTQYF
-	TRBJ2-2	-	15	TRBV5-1	TGCGCCAGCTCTACGGACATCTCGAACACCGGGGAGCTGTTTTTT	CASSTDISNTGELFF
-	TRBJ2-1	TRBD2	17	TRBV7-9	TGTGCCAGCAGCTTAGGGGGGGGCGATCGGGAGGGGAATGAGCAGTTCTTC	CASSLGGGDREGNEQFF
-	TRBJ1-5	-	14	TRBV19	TGTGCCAGTACCCCGGGACAAAGGCACCAGCCCCAGCATTTT	CASTPGQRHQPQHF
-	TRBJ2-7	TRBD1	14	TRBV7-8	TGTGCCAGCAGCCCCCGACAGGGTGGCTACGAGCAGTACTTC	CASSPRQGGYEQYF
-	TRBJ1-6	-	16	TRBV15	TGTGCCACCAGCAGAGATGCTGGGGCGGGGGATTCACCCCTCCACTTT	CATSRDAGAGDSPLHF
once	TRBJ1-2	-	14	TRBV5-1	TGCGCCAGTAGCTGGGTAACAGGGAGCTATGGCTACACCTTC	CASSWVTGSYGYTF
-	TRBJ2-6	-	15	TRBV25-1	TGTGCCAGCAGCGAACAGGGTTATGGGGCCAACGTCCTGACTTTC	CASSEQGYGANVLTF
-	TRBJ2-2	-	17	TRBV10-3	TGTGCCATCAGTGAGTCAACGGGGGGCCTGTTTACCGGGGAGCTGTTTTTT	CAISESTGGLFTGELFF
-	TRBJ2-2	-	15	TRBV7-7	TGTGCCAGCAGACGACAGGTATCTGGCACCGGGGAGCTGTTTTTT	CASRRQVSGTGELFF
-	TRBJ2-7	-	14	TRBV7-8	TGTGCCAGCAGCTTAGTTGGCAGATCCTACGAGCAGTACTTC	CASSLVGRSYEQYF
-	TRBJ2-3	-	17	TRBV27	TGTGCCAGCAGACCGATAACCGGACGGGAAAGCACAGATACGCAGTATTTT	CASRPITGRESTDTQYF
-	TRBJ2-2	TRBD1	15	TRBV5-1	TGCGCCAGCAGCGATGGACAGGGCGGGACCGGGGAGCTGTTTTTT	CASSDGQGGTGELFF
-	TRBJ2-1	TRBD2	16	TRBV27	TGTGCCAGCATGCTCGCGGGAGCCATGTCGGGAAATGAGCAGTTCTTC	CASMLAGAMSGNEQFF
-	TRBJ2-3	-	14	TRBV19	TGTGCCAGTAGTCTTACAGTCAGCACAGATACGCAGTATTTT	CASSLTVSTDTQYF
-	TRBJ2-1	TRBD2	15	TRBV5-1	TGCGCCAGCAGCTACCTAGCGGGCTCCTACAATGAGCAGTTCTTC	CASSYLAGSYNEQFF
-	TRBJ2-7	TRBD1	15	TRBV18	TGTGCCAGCTCAGAACCGGGACAGCTAACCTACGAGCAGTACTTC	CASSEPGQLTYEQYF
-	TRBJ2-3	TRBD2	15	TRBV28	TGTGCCAGCAGTCGCGGGGGGGGCCCCACAGATACGCAGTATTTT	CASSRGGGPTDTQYF
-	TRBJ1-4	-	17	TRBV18	TGTGCCAGCTCACCACCGTCGGAGGCTTTAACTAATGAAAAACTGTTTTTT	CASSPPSEALTNEKLFF
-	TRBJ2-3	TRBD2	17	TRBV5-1	TGCGCCAGCAGCTCACCCATACTAGCGGGGTCATCAGATACGCAGTATTTT	CASSSPILAGSSDTQYF
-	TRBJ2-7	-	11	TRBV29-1	TGCAGCGTTGAACAAGGGAGCGAGCAGTACTTC	CSVEQGSEQYF
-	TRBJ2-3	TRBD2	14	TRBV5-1	TGCGCCAGCAGCTTGGGCGGGGGAGCAGATACGCAGTATTTT	CASSLGGGADTQYF
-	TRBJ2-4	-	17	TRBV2	TGTGCCAGCAGTGAAGCGTTCAGACCGGGGGCCAAAAACATTCAGTACTTC	CASSEAFRPGAKNIQYF
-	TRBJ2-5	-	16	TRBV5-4	TGTGCCAGCAGCTTGGGCCCCGGGACTTCTTGGGAGACCCAGTACTTC	CASSLGPGTSWETQYF
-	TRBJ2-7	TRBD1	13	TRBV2	TGTGCCAGCAGTACCGGGACAGGGAATGAGCAGTACTTC	CASSTGTGNEQYF
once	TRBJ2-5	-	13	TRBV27	TGTGCCAGCAGTTTATTTTTCAGGGAGACCCAGTACTTC	CASSLFFRETQYF
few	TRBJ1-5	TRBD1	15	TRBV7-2	TGTGCCAGCAGCCCGGGACAGGGCTCGAATCAGCCCCAGCATTTT	CASSPGQGSNQPQHF
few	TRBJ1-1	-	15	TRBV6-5	TGTGCCAGTAGTAGGGGAGGGAATTTGAACACTGAAGCTTTCTTT	CASSRGGNLNTEAFF
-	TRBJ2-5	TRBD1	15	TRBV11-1	TGTGCCAGCAGCCGGGACAGCCTAAATCAAGAGACCCAGTACTTC	CASSRDSLNQETQYF
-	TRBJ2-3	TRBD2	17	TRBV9	TGTGCCAGCAGCGTAGGGCGGGGGGGGACTAGCACAGATACGCAGTATTTT	CASSVGRGGTSTDTQYF
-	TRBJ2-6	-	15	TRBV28	TGTGCCAGCAGTTTTGGAGACTCTGGGGCCAACGTCCTGACTTTC	CASSFGDSGANVLTF
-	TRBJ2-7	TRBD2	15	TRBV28	TGTGCCAGCAGCTCCTCCGGGGGGGAAGACTACGAGCAGTACTTC	CASSSSGGEDYEQYF
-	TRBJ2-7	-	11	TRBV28	TGTGCCAGCAGCCTGAGGTACGAGCAGTACTTC	CASSLRYEQYF
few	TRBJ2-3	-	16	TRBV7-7	TGTGCCAGCAGCTTAGATTTGGGGACTGGGACAGATACGCAGTATTTT	CASSLDLGTGTDTQYF
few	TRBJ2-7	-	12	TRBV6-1	TGTGCCAGCAGCGAGGGGGTTGTCGAGCAGTACTTC	CASSEGVVEQYF
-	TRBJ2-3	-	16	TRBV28	TGTGCCAGCAGTTTAGGGCTAACCGCTAGCACAGATACGCAGTATTTT	CASSLGLTASTDTQYF
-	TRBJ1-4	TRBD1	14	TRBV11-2	TGTGCCAGCAGATATACAGGGGTGGCTGAAAAACTGTTTTTT	CASRYTGVAEKLFF
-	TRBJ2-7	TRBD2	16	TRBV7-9	TGTTCCAGCAGCGTTAAACCGGGACTAGGTTTGGGCGAGCAGTACTTC	CSSSVKPGLGLGEQYF
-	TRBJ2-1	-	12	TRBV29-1	TGCAGCGTTGGGCTAGGGGTGGATGAGCAGTTCTTC	CSVGLGVDEQFF
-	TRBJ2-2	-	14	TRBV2	TGTGCCAGCAGTGGGGAGACGGGCACCGGGGAGCTGTTTTTT	CASSGETGTGELFF
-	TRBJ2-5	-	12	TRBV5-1	TGCGCCAGCAGCTTGGGTTCGGAGACCCAGTACTTC	CASSLGSETQYF
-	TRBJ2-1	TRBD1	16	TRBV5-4	TGTGCCAGCAGCTTGGACGAGGGGGCCGGGTACAATGAGCAGTTCTTC	CASSLDEGAGYNEQFF
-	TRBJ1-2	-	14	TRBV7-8	TGTGCCAGCAGCACCCGGACAGACGACTATGGCTACACCTTC	CASSTRTDDYGYTF
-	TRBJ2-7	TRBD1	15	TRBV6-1	TGTGCCAGCAGTGAAGGACAGGGGGCTCTCTACGAGCAGTACTTC	CASSEGQGALYEQYF
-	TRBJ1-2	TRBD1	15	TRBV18	TGTGCCAGCTCACCACCATCGACAGGGTCCAGTGGCTACACCTTC	CASSPPSTGSSGYTF
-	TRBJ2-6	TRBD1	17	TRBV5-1	TGCGCCAGCAGCTTGGAGGGACAGGTCTCTGGGGCCAACGTCCTGACTTTC	CASSLEGQVSGANVLTF
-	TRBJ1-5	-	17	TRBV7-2	TGTGCCAGCAGCTTGGGGGCGCGCGGTCCCCCTAATCAGCCCCAGCATTTT	CASSLGARGPPNQPQHF